The rows below give T cell receptor beta chains drawn from one sample of a study of T cells after yellow fever vaccination. TCRdb independently ran MiXCR on the 5' RACE reads; one entry per CDR3 protein. The repertoire has under 400,000 distinct CDR3 sequences, 11% of them found once; the top ten carry around 20%. The material was PBMCs, obtained on the day of the first yellow fever vaccination. These receptors originate from a man aged 18 to 29 who received the YFV17D yellow fever vaccine. The CDR3 runs from the conserved cysteine through the conserved F or W. D genes are given only for firm matches. Some rows have no size entry. The others give once, few or many, or a class for an expanded clone.

TRBJ1-1 | TRBV6-5 | - | many | CASSYGAEAFF | TGTGCCAGCAGTTACGGCGCTGAAGCTTTCTTT
TRBJ2-1 | TRBV4-2 | - | - | CASSQDEKRYNEQFF | TGTGCCAGCAGCCAAGATGAGAAGCGTTACAATGAGCAGTTCTTC
TRBJ1-2 | TRBV20-1 | - | few | CSATPTNYGYTF | TGCAGTGCAACCCCGACTAACTATGGCTACACCTTC
TRBJ1-1 | TRBV24-1 | - | - | CATSDLHMALRAFF | TGTGCCACCAGTGATTTGCATATGGCCCTACGAGCTTTCTTT
TRBJ2-5 | TRBV7-8 | - | - | CASSVVEDKRSQYF | TGTGCCAGCAGCGTAGTGGAGGATAAGAGGTCCCAGTACTTC
TRBJ2-3 | TRBV20-1 | - | few | CSARDIVLTDTQYF | TGCAGTGCTAGAGACATAGTGCTCACAGATACGCAGTATTTT
TRBJ2-3 | TRBV28 | - | few | CATSKGGHRGTDTQYF | TGTGCCACCAGCAAAGGGGGGCACCGCGGAACAGATACGCAGTATTTT
TRBJ1-2 | TRBV14 | TRBD1 | - | CASSQGTGDSTYGYTF | TGTGCCAGCAGCCAAGGGACAGGGGATTCTACCTATGGCTACACCTTC
TRBJ2-5 | TRBV7-2 | - | few | CATSIQETQYF | TGTGCCACATCTATCCAAGAGACCCAGTACTTC
TRBJ2-7 | TRBV7-8 | - | many | CASSLVGGPEAYEQYF | TGTGCCAGCAGCTTAGTGGGAGGACCCGAGGCCTACGAGCAGTACTTC
TRBJ1-5 | TRBV4-2 | - | - | CASSRRTDSNQPQHF | TGTGCCAGCAGCCGGCGGACGGATAGCAATCAGCCCCAGCATTTT
TRBJ2-7 | TRBV30 | - | - | CAWSVGLVYEQYF | TGTGCCTGGAGTGTAGGACTGGTCTACGAGCAGTACTTC
TRBJ2-3 | TRBV7-2 | - | - | CASSLDGVSTDTQYF | TGTGCCAGCAGCTTAGACGGGGTTAGCACAGATACGCAGTATTTT
TRBJ2-5 | TRBV10-3 | TRBD2 | many | CAISEGLAALLQETQYF | TGTGCCATCAGTGAAGGACTAGCGGCGCTTCTCCAAGAGACCCAGTACTTC
TRBJ2-5 | TRBV6-6 | - | few | CASESLGETQYF | TGTGCCAGCGAGAGCTTGGGAGAGACCCAGTACTTC
TRBJ1-6 | TRBV12-3/TRBV12-4 | - | few | CASSLIGRDSPLHF | TGTGCCAGCAGTTTGATCGGGAGAGACTCACCCCTCCACTTT
TRBJ2-1 | TRBV15 | - | - | CATSRPLYTHNEQFF | TGTGCCACCAGCAGACCCCTTTATACGCACAATGAGCAGTTCTTC
TRBJ2-4 | TRBV28 | TRBD2 | - | CASRSSGVGNIQYF | TGTGCCAGCAGGTCTAGCGGGGTAGGAAACATTCAGTACTTC
TRBJ1-1 | TRBV7-8 | - | many | CASSLGWSRDEAFF | TGTGCCAGCAGCTTGGGGTGGAGTCGGGATGAAGCTTTCTTT
TRBJ1-1 | TRBV4-3 | - | - | CASSHPGTPNTEAFF | TGCGCCAGCAGCCACCCCGGGACTCCGAACACTGAAGCTTTCTTT
TRBJ1-2 | TRBV9 | - | - | CASSVEAVSGYTF | TGTGCCAGCAGCGTAGAGGCAGTAAGCGGCTACACCTTC
TRBJ2-3 | TRBV6-5 | - | - | CASSYGTSPDTQYF | TGTGCCAGCAGTTACGGGACCAGCCCGGATACGCAGTATTTT
TRBJ2-1 | TRBV7-2 | TRBD2 | few | CASGGGNYNEQFF | TGTGCCAGCGGGGGGGGGAACTACAATGAGCAGTTCTTC
TRBJ2-6 | TRBV4-1 | TRBD1 | few | CASSQEGGVGANVLTF | TGCGCCAGCAGCCAAGAAGGGGGCGTAGGGGCCAACGTCCTGACTTTC
TRBJ1-3 | TRBV4-3 | - | many | CASSQGGWRVDTIYF | TGCGCCAGCAGCCAAGGCGGTTGGAGGGTGGACACCATATATTTT
TRBJ2-3 | TRBV20-1 | TRBD2 | - | CSATLAGRPDTQYF | TGCAGTGCAACCTTAGCGGGTCGTCCAGACACGCAGTATTTT
TRBJ1-2 | TRBV9 | - | many | CASSQDSAYGYTF | TGTGCCAGCAGCCAGGACAGCGCCTATGGCTACACCTTC
TRBJ2-1 | TRBV9 | - | many | CASSVGYNEQFF | TGTGCCAGCAGCGTAGGGTACAATGAGCAGTTCTTC
TRBJ2-2 | TRBV5-1 | TRBD1 | many | CASSFSTGGTGELFF | TGCGCCAGCAGCTTTTCGACAGGGGGAACCGGGGAGCTGTTTTTT
TRBJ1-1 | TRBV12-3/TRBV12-4 | - | few | CASSHFGLNTEAFF | TGTGCCAGCAGCCACTTCGGACTGAACACTGAAGCTTTCTTT
TRBJ2-1 | TRBV29-1 | - | - | CSVDGWGVEQFF | TGCAGCGTTGATGGTTGGGGGGTTGAGCAGTTCTTC
TRBJ1-6 | TRBV20-1 | - | - | CSSVAGINLHF | TGCAGTTCTGTAGCAGGGATAAACCTCCACTTT
TRBJ1-4 | TRBV27 | - | - | CATPEELFF | TGTGCCACCCCAGAGGAACTGTTTTTT
TRBJ2-1 | TRBV5-1 | TRBD2 | few | CASSLGLAGTNEQFF | TGCGCCAGCAGCTTGGGACTAGCGGGGACGAATGAGCAGTTCTTC
TRBJ1-2 | TRBV6-5 | - | many | CASSYSRSYGYTF | TGTGCCAGCAGTTACAGTCGGTCCTATGGCTACACCTTC
TRBJ1-4 | TRBV28 | TRBD1 | - | CASKSGQGPNEKLFF | TGTGCCAGCAAATCGGGACAGGGACCTAATGAAAAACTGTTTTTT
TRBJ2-3 | TRBV19 | TRBD2 | - | CASRDYGTVTDTQYF | TGTGCCAGCAGGGACTACGGGACGGTTACAGATACGCAGTATTTT
TRBJ2-7 | TRBV10-3 | - | - | CAIGLKSEQYF | TGTGCCATCGGACTCAAATCGGAGCAGTACTTC
TRBJ2-5 | TRBV29-1 | - | many | CSAPVDYQETQYF | TGCAGCGCCCCCGTGGACTACCAAGAGACCCAGTACTTC
TRBJ2-6 | TRBV4-3 | - | few | CASSQDPSRIQPGANVLTF | TGCGCCAGCAGCCAAGATCCTTCCAGAATCCAGCCTGGGGCCAACGTCCTGACTTTC
TRBJ1-6 | TRBV12-3/TRBV12-4 | - | - | CASSFGGPRSPLHF | TGTGCCAGCAGTTTTGGCGGCCCTAGGTCACCCCTCCACTTT
TRBJ2-5 | TRBV5-6 | TRBD1 | - | CASSRTGVQETQYF | TGTGCCAGCAGCAGGACAGGGGTACAGGAGACCCAGTACTTC
TRBJ1-4 | TRBV3-1 | TRBD1 | - | CASSLRDSMWKLFF | TGTGCCAGCAGTCTTCGGGACAGTATGTGGAAACTGTTTTTT
TRBJ2-5 | TRBV6-2/TRBV6-3 | - | few | CASSYPNQGWNQYF | TGTGCCAGCAGTTACCCGAATCAGGGATGGAACCAGTACTTC